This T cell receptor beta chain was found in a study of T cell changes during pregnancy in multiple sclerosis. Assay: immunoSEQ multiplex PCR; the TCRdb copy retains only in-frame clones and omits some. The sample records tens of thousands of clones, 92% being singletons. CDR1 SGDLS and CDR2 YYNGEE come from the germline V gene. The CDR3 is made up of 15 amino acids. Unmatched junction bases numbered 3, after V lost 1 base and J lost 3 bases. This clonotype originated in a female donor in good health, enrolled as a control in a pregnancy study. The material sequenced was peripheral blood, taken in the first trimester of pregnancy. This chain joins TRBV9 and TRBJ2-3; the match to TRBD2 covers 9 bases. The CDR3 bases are TGTGCCAGCAGCGTATTGGCGGGGGGGACAGATACGCAGTATTTT. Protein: CASSVLAGGTDTQYF.